The T cell receptor beta chain under discussion was sequenced for a study of T cell responses to AZD1222 COVID-19 vaccine. General study findings and limits: The span of vaccine-associated CD4 TCRs extended across spike, with dominance at 160-218 and 743-854. Among spike-specific TCRs, nearly half reportedly target unmutated variant regions. Every sample of the repertoires postdated the peak T cell response.

Concerning this clone itself: What it recognizes is unknown.

The V end was cut by 5 bases, the J end by 6 bases, with 13 bases between. Germline lookup yields CDR1 ENHRY and CDR2 SYGVKD. The CDR3 totals 13 residues. Measured with immunoSEQ multiplex PCR; TCRdb has only the in-frame clones, and not every one. The top ten hold 2.6% of the sample, which has 150,000 to 200,000 clones, around nine tenths seen once. Here the sequenced sample was peripheral blood, taken on day 0 of AZD1222 vaccination. The chain joins TRBV10-3 to TRBJ1-1; TRBD1 is a possible D gene (5 bases). This TCR was recovered from an adult in good health. This CDR3 reads CAISPGRKAEAFF. As DNA, the CDR3 is TGTGCCATCAGTCCGGGACGAAAGGCTGAAGCTTTCTTT.